This TCR beta chain was recorded in a study of cytotoxic CD8 clonotypes in ibrutinib-treated CLL (dated by TCRdb to about 2021). In the study overall: In this cohort, around 14 patients were treatment-naive and fewer than 13 were relapsed/refractory, while 17 to 18 had unmutated IGHV. Partial responses were observed in 24 patients and complete responses in 2; after a median follow-up of around 68 months, remission was maintained in 15 or so patients and progression was observed in roughly twelve. Samples at response were collected after a median of about 11 months of treatment, with a range of roughly 6 to 36 months. Samples averaged approximately 240,000 productive templates and approximately 100,000 productive rearrangements. Of the 86 people in the trial, 25 to 30 had longitudinal samples available. Cryopreserved peripheral blood mononuclear cells were obtained before treatment, at response, and at either sustained remission or disease progression. All remission and progressive disease samples were collected while patients were still receiving ibrutinib. Study-wide conclusions, independent of this receptor: At baseline, clonality was higher than in age-matched healthy donors and showed a strong correlation with circulating CD8+ T-cell counts. Public clonotypes were rare and either shrank or stayed stable during treatment, and the rise in clonality at ibrutinib response reflected expansion of private clonotypes. At ibrutinib response clonality went up, during sustained remission it held steady, and at progression it dropped back toward baseline. Sampling times were not matched between patients in sustained remission and patients whose disease was progressing, and lymph node repertoires were not examined.

The time point label for this specimen denotes: progressive disease on ibrutinib. For TCR beta library preparation, roughly 2 micrograms of genomic DNA were extracted from the cryopreserved PBMCs. Longitudinal blood samples from CLL patients on ibrutinib monotherapy were analyzed using high-throughput TCR beta sequencing. The patients took part in an open-label, single-center phase 2 trial of ibrutinib monotherapy. Note on this clone: Its antigen target is currently unknown. Base qualities are not provided; no much larger clone lies one nucleotide away.

Each clonotype received, on average, 10x coverage in deep resolution sequencing performed on a MiSeq, where the target depth lay between 1 in 1 million and 1 in 200,000 T cells. The immunoSEQ hsTCRB Kit was used to generate TCR beta libraries. In the source study's methods: The data were analyzed with ImmunoSEQ Analyzer and ImmunoSEQ Data Assistant, and V, D and J gene assignments followed IMGT definitions. Clonality, which ranges from 0 to 1, was calculated as one minus the normalized Shannon entropy of productive rearrangement frequencies. Only overrepresented clonotypes making up at least 0.05% of the repertoire of each patient were included in the public clonotype analysis. Thirteen repertoires from age-matched healthy donors, obtained from immuneACCESS, served as clonality controls. Here the immuneACCESS table is served through TCRdb, limited to in-frame sequences with V and J called. Missing clones are a known gap in these copies; in checked studies unresolved V genes cover under half, and the rest lacks a known reason. V, J and clone size derive from that table, while D and trimming were established from the DNA sequence. The sample table records under 300,000 clones; around 76% of these occur just once. The top ten hold roughly 5% of the sample.

The CDR3 sequence holds 15 residues, the cysteine and phenylalanine included. The DNA shown is the 45-base CDR3, in frame from base 1. For this chain, trimming is 3 bases at the V end and 0 bases at the J end, and the number of junction bases without a gene match is 4. Taken from the germline V gene, the CDR1 and CDR2 loops are SGHDT and YYEEEE. The clonotype comes from a human donor with chronic lymphocytic leukemia. The chain joins TRBV5-6 to TRBJ2-5, with 8 middle bases fitting TRBD1. Sequencing was performed on PBMCs, taken at disease progression, from a patient treated with ibrutinib. The CDR3 is CASSWRTGHQETQYF. The DNA sequence reads TGTGCCAGCAGCTGGAGGACAGGGCACCAAGAGACCCAGTACTTC.